This section outlines one T cell receptor beta chain sequence together with its context. There is no known antigen for this receptor. Per-base qualities were not stored, and no clone one base away is much larger. These data are taken from a study of blood T cells in healthy people across ages (dated by TCRdb to about 2015). Regarding the study in general: In model experiments, roughly one uniquely barcoded TCR beta cDNA molecule per two T cells was captured by template switching. Using the same blood draw, the study looked at two additional independent replicas of 1 million unique cDNA reads for two donors, one aged 18 to 30 and the other aged 80 or older. The study measured age-related changes in TCR beta repertoire diversity using deep sequencing normalized with unique cDNA molecular identifiers. Donors were grouped into four age groups: young (average 16 years), middle-aged (under 40), aged (about 60) and long-lived (approximately 82). To avoid experimental bias, donors of different ages were randomly spread across the sequencing lanes.

Taken from cysteine to phenylalanine, the CDR3 has 12 residues. Only CDR3 DNA remains: 36 bases, in frame from the first base. CDR1 SEHNR and CDR2 FQNEAQ were looked up in the germline V gene (reference sequence). The junction carries 8 bases between V and J, which are trimmed by 5 bases and 4 bases respectively. Donors were around 37 systemically healthy Caucasian individuals from Russia aged roughly 6 to 100 years. Each donor gave approximately 9.4 milliliters of peripheral blood, drawn into EDTA-treated Vacutainer tubes. Ficoll-Paque density-gradient centrifugation was used to isolate PBMCs, with at least 6.5 million obtained per sample. Total RNA, at least 5 micrograms per sample, was extracted from PBMCs with Trizol reagent. For every donor, flow cytometry on a PBMC aliquot measured the percentage of naive CD45RAhigh/CD27high T cells. What the work shows at the level of the full study, not this receptor alone: Total diversity estimates from one million sequenced T cells were considered lower bounds and underestimates. Because the CMV infection status of the donors was unknown, age-related changes in expanded clonotypes may potentially have been confounded. A strong correlation was found between observed TCR beta diversity and the percentage of naive T cells measured by flow cytometry. Since profiling was done on bulk unsorted PBMCs, naive and antigen-experienced compartments could not be conclusively compared. Observed TCR beta diversity per million T cells fell roughly linearly with age, and a significant reduction was already apparent by age roughly 40. Compared with the aged group, the long-lived group had more naive CD4+ T cells, fewer expanded clones and increased TCR diversity, a pattern suggesting age selection.

Libraries were prepared through 5' RACE. The sample was run on an Illumina HiSeq 2500. A second PCR of about 7 to 12 cycles was run with a J-beta primer mix and a sample-barcoded 5' primer. A template-switch 5' adaptor carrying 12 random nucleotides introduced a unique molecular identifier onto each TCR beta cDNA molecule. Each sample yielded at least 2.5 million CDR3-containing paired-end reads. First-strand cDNA synthesis was performed from all RNA using the Mint cDNA synthesis kit, with priming by a TRBC-specific oligonucleotide. All cDNA was treated with uracil-DNA glycosylase and then went through a first 18-cycle PCR with the universal primers M1SS and BC2_uni_R. In the authors' own workflow: For normalization, 1 million high-quality reads, each with a distinct molecular identifier, were randomly selected from each sample. Instead of being binned into consensus sequences, reads that shared molecular identifiers were thrown out. MiTCR, set to a Q25 quality threshold and the strictest error-elimination algorithm, was used for CDR3 identification, clonotype clustering and error correction. A nonparametric unseen species model with Euler transformation was used to estimate a lower bound on total TCR beta diversity. In-frame beta chains were kept once TCRdb had trimmed the public reads at Q25 with fastp and called clones with MiXCR. Each CDR3 protein gets just one entry, which takes the most common genes and DNA from the rows behind it. The V and J calls come from TCRdb's annotation, not from the publication. In all, the sample holds more than 1.4 million distinct CDR3 sequences, and about 40% of those were seen once. The top ten hold approximately 7.9% of the sample.

The specimen sequenced was blood. The chain was built from TRBV7-9 and TRBJ1-1, with the identity of the D gene unclear. The receptor was derived from a woman aged 18-30 years in good health. In nucleotides, the sequence is TGTGCCAGCAGCCCCAAGGGCACTGAAGCTTTCTTT. It encodes CASSPKGTEAFF.